This T cell receptor (beta chain) was documented in a study of cytomegalovirus exposure and HLA in healthy donors. Between the trimmed V and J ends, which lost 5 bases and 4 bases, there was a span of 14 bases. The CDR3 contains 15 residues. Germline V gene lookup returns CDR1 SNHLY and CDR2 FYNNEI. Comments on this clone: Its antigen is unidentified.

This PCR relied on a set of 60 Vbeta primers and 13 Jbeta primers. Sequencing was performed with immunoSEQ multiplex PCR; in TCRdb, only in-frame clones are kept and a portion is missing. The profile shows 100,000 to 150,000 clones, 80% of them singletons. Findings of the study overall: Cytomegalovirus association was listed for 164 TCR beta chains. Of the V segments, some could not be distinguished, including TRBV6-2 and TRBV6-3, and were excluded.

Sequenced material: PBMCs. This receptor was identified in a man aged 25 to 45 in good health and CMV-seropositive. The chain combines TRBV2 with TRBJ1-4, with D perhaps matching TRBD1 (5 bases). CDR3 residues: CASSRAGYLNEKLFF. CDR3 DNA sequence: TGTGCCAGCAGTAGGGCAGGGTACCTTAATGAAAAACTGTTTTTT.